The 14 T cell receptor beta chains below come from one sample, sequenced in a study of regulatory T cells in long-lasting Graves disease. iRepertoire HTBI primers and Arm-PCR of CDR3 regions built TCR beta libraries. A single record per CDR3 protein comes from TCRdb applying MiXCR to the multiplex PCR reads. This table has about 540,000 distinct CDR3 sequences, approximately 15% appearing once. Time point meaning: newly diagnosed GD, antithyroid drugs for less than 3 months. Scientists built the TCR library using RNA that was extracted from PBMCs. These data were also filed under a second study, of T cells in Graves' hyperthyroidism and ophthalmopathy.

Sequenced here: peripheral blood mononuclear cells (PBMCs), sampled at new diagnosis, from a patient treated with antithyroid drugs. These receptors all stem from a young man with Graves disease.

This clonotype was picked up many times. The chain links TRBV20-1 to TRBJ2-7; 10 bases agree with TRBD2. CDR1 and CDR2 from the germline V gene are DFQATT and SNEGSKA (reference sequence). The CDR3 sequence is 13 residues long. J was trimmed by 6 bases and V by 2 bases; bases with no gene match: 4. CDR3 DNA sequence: TGCAGTGCTAGACACCTAGCGGGGGCCGAGCAGTACTTC. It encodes CSARHLAGAEQYF.

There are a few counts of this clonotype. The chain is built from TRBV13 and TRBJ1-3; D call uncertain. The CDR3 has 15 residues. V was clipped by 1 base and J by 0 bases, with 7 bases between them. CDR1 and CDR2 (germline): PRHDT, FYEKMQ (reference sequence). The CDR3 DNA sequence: TGTGCCAGCAGCTTAGACAGCGACTCTGGAAACACCATATATTTT. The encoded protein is CASSLDSDSGNTIYF.

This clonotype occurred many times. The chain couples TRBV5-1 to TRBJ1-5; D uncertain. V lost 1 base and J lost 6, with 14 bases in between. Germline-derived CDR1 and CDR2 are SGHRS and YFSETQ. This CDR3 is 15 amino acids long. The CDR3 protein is CASSLLWKVRQPQHF. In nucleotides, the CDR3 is TGCGCCAGCAGCTTGTTATGGAAGGTGCGTCAGCCCCAGCATTTT.

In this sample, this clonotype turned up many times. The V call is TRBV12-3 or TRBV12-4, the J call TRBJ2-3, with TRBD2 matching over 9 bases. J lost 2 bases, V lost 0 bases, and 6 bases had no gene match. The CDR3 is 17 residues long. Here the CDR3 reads CASSLAQGLAFTDTQYF. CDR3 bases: TGTGCCAGCAGTTTAGCGCAGGGACTAGCCTTCACAGATACGCAGTATTTT.

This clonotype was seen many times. This CDR3 reads CASSEALPGEQYF. The CDR3, as DNA: TGTGCCAGCAGTGAAGCGCTTCCGGGAGAGCAGTACTTC. The chain recombines TRBV2 with TRBJ2-7, with D possibly matching TRBD2 (5 bases). Trimming took off 0 bases at V and 7 bases at J, with 10 bases between the two ends. Germline values: CDR1 SNHLY, CDR2 FYNNEI. This CDR3 comprises 13 residues. The full variable domain, in which reference TRBV2 and TRBJ2-7 provide the parts outside the CDR3, is EPEVTQTPSHQVTQMGQEVILRCVPISNHLYFYWYRQILGQKVEFLVSFYNNEISEKSEIFDDQFSVERPDGSNFTLKIRSTKLEDSAMYFCASSEALPGEQYFGPGTRLTVT.

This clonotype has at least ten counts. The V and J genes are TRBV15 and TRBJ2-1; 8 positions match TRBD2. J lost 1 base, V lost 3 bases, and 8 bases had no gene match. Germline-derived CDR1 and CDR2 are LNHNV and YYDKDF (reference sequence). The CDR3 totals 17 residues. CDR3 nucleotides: TGTGCCACCAGCAGGACACATGGACTAGCTTCCTACAATGAGCAGTTCTTC. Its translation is CATSRTHGLASYNEQFF.

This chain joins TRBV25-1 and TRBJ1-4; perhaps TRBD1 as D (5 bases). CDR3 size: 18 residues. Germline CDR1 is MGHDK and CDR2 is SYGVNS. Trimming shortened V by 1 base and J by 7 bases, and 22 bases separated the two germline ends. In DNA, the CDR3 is TGTGCCAGCAGTGAATTGAGACTGAGGGCAGGGAAGGGTGAAAAACTGTTTTTT. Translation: CASSELRLRAGKGEKLFF.

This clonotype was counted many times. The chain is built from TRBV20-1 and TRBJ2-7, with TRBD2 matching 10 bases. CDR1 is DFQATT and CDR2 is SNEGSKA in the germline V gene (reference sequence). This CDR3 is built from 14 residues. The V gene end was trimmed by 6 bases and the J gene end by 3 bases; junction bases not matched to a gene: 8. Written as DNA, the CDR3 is TGCAGTGCCATCACAGGACTAGCGGACTACGAGCAGTACTTC. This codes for CSAITGLADYEQYF.

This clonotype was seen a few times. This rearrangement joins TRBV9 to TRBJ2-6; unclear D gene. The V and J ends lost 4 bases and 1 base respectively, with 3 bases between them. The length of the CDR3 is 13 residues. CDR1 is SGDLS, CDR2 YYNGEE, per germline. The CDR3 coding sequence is TGTGCCAGCAGCCGTTCTGGGGCCAACGTCCTGACTTTC. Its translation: CASSRSGANVLTF.

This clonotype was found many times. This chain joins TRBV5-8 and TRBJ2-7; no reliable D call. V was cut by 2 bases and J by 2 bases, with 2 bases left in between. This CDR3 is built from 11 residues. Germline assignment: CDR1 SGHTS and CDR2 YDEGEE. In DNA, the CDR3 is TGTGCCAGCAGCTTTACCTACGAGCAGTACTTC. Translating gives CASSFTYEQYF.

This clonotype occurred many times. Here the CDR3 reads CASKGAREQYF. In DNA, the CDR3 is TGTGCCAGTAAGGGGGCGCGTGAGCAGTACTTC. The chain joins TRBV27 to TRBJ2-7; TRBD1 agrees at 7 bases. The CDR3 runs 11 residues. V gave up 9 bases and J gave up 7 bases; unmatched junction bases: 6. Germline CDR1 reads MNHEY; CDR2 reads SMNVEV (reference sequence).

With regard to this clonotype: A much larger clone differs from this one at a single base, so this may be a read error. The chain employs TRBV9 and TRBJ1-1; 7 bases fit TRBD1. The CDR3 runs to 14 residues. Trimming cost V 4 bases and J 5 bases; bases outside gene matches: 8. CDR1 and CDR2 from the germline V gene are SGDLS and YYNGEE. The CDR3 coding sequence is TGTGCCAGCAGCCCACCGACAGGGCATACTGAAGCTTTCTTT. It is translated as CASSPPTGHTEAFF. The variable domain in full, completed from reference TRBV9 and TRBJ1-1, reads DSGVTQTPKHLITATGQRVTLRCSPRSGDLSVYWYQQSLDQGLQFLIQYYNGEERAKGNILERFSAQQFPDLHSELNLSSLELGDSALYFCASSPPTGHTEAFFGQGTRLTVV.

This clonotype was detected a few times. The CDR3 nucleotides read TGCAGTGCGCAACCGGGGACGGCGGGGGAGCAGTACTTC. This codes for CSAQPGTAGEQYF. The rearrangement links TRBV20-1 to TRBJ2-7; weak D call: TRBD2 (6 bases). V was trimmed by 6 bases and J by 7 bases, leaving 19 bases between them. CDR3 length equals 13 residues. Germline lookup yields CDR1 DFQATT and CDR2 SNEGSKA (reference sequence).

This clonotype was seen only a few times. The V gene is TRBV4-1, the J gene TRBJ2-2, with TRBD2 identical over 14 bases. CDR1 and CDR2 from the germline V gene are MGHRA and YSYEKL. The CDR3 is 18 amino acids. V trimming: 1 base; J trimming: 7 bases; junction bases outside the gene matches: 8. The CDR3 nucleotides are TGCGCCAGCAGCCAAGCCCAGGGACTAGCGGGAGTGCACGGGGAGCTGTTTTTT. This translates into CASSQAQGLAGVHGELFF.